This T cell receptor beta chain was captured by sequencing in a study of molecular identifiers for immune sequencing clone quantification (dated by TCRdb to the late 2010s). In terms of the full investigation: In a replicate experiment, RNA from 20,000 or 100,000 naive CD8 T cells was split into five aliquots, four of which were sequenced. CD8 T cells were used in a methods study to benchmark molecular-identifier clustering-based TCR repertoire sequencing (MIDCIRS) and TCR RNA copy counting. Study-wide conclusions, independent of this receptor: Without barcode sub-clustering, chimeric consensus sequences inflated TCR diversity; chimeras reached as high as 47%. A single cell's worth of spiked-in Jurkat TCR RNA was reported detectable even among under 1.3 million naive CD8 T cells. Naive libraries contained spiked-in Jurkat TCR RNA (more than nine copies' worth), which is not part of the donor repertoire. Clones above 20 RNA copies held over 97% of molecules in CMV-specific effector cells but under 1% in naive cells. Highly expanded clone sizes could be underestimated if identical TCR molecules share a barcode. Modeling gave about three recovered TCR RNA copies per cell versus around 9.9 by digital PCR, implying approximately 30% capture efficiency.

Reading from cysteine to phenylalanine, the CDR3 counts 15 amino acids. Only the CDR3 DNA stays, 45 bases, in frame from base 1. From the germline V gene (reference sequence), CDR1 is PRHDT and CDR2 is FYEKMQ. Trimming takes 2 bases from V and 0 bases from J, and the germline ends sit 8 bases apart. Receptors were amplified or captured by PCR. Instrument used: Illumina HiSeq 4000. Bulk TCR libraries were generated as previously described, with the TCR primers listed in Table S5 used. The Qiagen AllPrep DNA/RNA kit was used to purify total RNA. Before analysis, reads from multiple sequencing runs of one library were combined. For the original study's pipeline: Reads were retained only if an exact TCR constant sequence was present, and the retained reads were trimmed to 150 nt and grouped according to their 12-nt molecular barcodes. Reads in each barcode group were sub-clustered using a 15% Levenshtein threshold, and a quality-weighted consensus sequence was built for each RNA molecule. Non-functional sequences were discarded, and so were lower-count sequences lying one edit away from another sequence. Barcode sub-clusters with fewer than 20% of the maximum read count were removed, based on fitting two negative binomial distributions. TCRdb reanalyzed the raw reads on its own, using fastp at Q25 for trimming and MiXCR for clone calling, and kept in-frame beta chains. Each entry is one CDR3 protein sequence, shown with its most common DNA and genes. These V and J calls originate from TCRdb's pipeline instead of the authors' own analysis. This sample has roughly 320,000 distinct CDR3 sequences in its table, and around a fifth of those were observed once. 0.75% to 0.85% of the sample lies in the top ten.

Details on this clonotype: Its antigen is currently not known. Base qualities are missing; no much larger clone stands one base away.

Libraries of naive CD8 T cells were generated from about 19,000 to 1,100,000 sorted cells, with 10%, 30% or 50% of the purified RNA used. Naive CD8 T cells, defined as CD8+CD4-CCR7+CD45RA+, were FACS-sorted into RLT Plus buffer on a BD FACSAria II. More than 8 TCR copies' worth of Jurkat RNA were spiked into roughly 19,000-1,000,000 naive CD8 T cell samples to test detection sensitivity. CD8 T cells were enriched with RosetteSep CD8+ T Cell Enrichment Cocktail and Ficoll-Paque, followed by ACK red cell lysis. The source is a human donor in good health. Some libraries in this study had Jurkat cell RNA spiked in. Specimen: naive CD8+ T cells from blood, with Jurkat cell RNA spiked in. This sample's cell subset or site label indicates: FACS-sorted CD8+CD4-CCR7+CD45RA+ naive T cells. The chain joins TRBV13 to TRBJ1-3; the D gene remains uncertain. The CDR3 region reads CASSLSPFSGNTIYF. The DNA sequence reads TGTGCCAGCAGCTTATCCCCCTTCTCTGGAAACACCATATATTTT. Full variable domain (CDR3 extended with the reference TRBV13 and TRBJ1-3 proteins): AAGVIQSPRHLIKEKRETATLKCYPIPRHDTVYWYQQGPGQDPQFLISFYEKMQSDKGSIPDRFSAQQFSDYHSELNMSSLELGDSALYFCASSLSPFSGNTIYFGEGSWLTVV.